This T cell receptor (beta chain) was profiled in a study of beta chain features in type 1 diabetes listed by TCRdb under 2018. Study-wide context: No differences in mean age, gender distribution, total cell number or subset yield were found between patients and healthy donors. Regulatory and stem cell-like memory subsets were isolated from only 8 patients and about eight healthy donors, whereas naive and central memory subsets came from all 30 or so donors. In the study, recently diagnosed type 1 diabetes patients and matched healthy donors were compared on the TCRB repertoires of their sorted circulating CD4+ T cell subsets. Across all samples, almost 110 million sorted cells were examined, and cell number per subset correlated strongly with RNA yield.

This clone was seen a few times. Its antigen is unknown. The record has no base qualities; no much larger clone is one base away. General study outcomes and caveats: In all four CD4+ subsets, TCRB CDR3 length was moderately but significantly shorter in type 1 diabetes patients. HLA sub-analyses involved small numbers of individuals, so any influence of HLA type on TCRB rearrangement remained unresolved. Sequencing cDNA rather than genomic DNA could over-represent highly expressing activated cells, although activation and CD3 levels did not differ between groups. Patients with type 1 diabetes made fewer insertions and deleted more nucleotides at VDJ recombination sites, implying thymic rearrangement abnormalities. Shorter templates might have been favored by PCR, but patient and control samples were amplified and corrected together, so both groups would have been affected equally by any skew. Naive, central memory and regulatory TCRB repertoires appeared more similar among patients than among healthy donors.

From each donor, a single peripheral blood sample of 95 to 150 mL on average was drawn into heparinised tubes. A BD FACSAria II was used to sort naive, central memory, regulatory and stem cell-like memory CD4+ T cells with a panel that included CD45RO, CCR7, CD25, CD127, CD95 and CD27. Purity was above 98% for every sorted population. Right away, PBMCs were isolated by Lymphoprep density gradient centrifugation and were stained directly, with no culture step. To minimize batch effects, samples were stained and sorted in pairs, one healthy donor with one patient per experiment. Unmatched junction bases come to 3, with V trimmed by 1 base and J by 7 bases. The germline V gene encodes CDR1 LNHNV and CDR2 YYDKDF (reference sequence). The CDR3 has 15 amino acids, counting the end cysteine and phenylalanine. The DNA shown is the 45-base CDR3, in frame from base 1. The entire amount of isolated RNA was reverse transcribed using the High Capacity cDNA Reverse Transcription Kit, so the sequenced TCRB transcripts were expressed ones. Deep immunoSEQ sequencing was applied to naive, central memory and regulatory T cell samples, giving an average of roughly 3.5 million total reads per sample. After sorted cells were lysed in RLT buffer, RNA was extracted with DNase-treated RNeasy Micro or Mini kits, with the choice depending on cell number. To prevent cross-contamination, each cell subset was processed individually, whereas patient and healthy donor samples were processed jointly. TCRB sequences were amplified from cDNA with the immunoSEQ multiplex PCR, producing 87-bp fragments spanning the CDR3 region. Sequencing of the amplicons was performed on the Illumina HiSeq platform. Turning to the authors' computational methods: Synthetic template baselines were used to correct PCR bias computationally, reads within Hamming distance 2 were collapsed together, and singletons that could not be merged were discarded. By aligning reads against IMGT, V, D and J genes, CDR3 length, and insertions or deletions at six rearrangement sites were assigned. Within each subset, clonotype counts were normalized to sorted cell number, after which true diversity and Gini coefficients were computed with the tcR R package. Repertoire sharing was quantified using the overlap coefficient calculated on TCRB nucleotide sequences. Out-of-frame TCRB sequences from naive cells were analyzed as a proxy for the pre-selection repertoire. In TCRdb, the immuneACCESS table is reduced to in-frame sequences with V and J assigned. These tables do not hold every clone; where another copy was compared, an unresolved V gene accounts for under half, and the others remain unexplained. V, J and clone size are those of that table, while D and trimming were read from the DNA. The sample table contains about 400,000 clones; only one count was recorded for over 9.5% of them. Approximately 0.015% of the sample is in the top ten clones.

Sequenced: naive CD4+ T cells from blood. This specimen's cell subset or site label, per the study, means: true naive CD4+ T cells. Recombination joined TRBV15 with TRBJ2-1; 11 central bases correspond to TRBD2. The receptor was derived from a man between 18 and 35 years old in good health. The CDR3 protein: CATSRVLAGENEQFF. The DNA is TGTGCCACCAGCAGAGTACTAGCGGGAGAAAATGAGCAGTTCTTC.